The sequence of this T cell receptor (beta chain) was determined in a study of T cell repertoires in cytomegalovirus infection. The overall study: HLA-B-restricted CMV epitopes that are well studied, plus recently identified HLA-C-restricted ones, were used by the study. Through public TCR beta signatures, both CMV infection and matching HLA type were indicated.

CDR1 and CDR2 from the germline V gene are SGHTA and FQGNSA. The junction had 9 bases not matched to a gene; V was cut back by 6 bases and J by 6 bases. The CDR3 is made up of 15 amino acids. Comment on this clonotype: What it recognizes is unknown.

Study-wide results and limits: The ex vivo response was dominated by HLA-C-restricted CMV-specific TCR beta clonotypes.

Each CDR3 protein gets one entry after TCRdb re-called the reads with MiXCR. The data show about 830,000 distinct CDR3 sequences, approximately 32% seen once. The V and J genes are TRBV7-2 and TRBJ2-1, with 9 bases identical to TRBD1. The clonotype comes from a human donor in good health (CMV status not recorded). Some clones in this sample may be carry-over from other donors' samples. The sequencing used cultured CD8+ T cells from PBMCs, collected from culture after CMV antigen stimulation. CDR3 nucleotide sequence: TGTGCCAGCAGATACCGGGACAGGGTCAGCAATGAGCAGTTCTTC. It codes for CASRYRDRVSNEQFF.